The T cell receptor (beta chain) under discussion was sequenced for a study of blood T cell repertoires in COVID-19. About the research overall: Acute and convalescent COVID-19 samples came from the United States, Italy and Spain. T cells, B-cell-depleted T cells, or PBMCs provided the cDNA or gDNA that served as material.

Per the original data handling: Nucleated cell number was recorded as an estimate derived from reference gene primer amplification. Only in-frame clones appear in the TCRdb table, and some are missing; sequencing was by immunoSEQ multiplex PCR. V and J calls and clone size are copied from that table; D and trimming were computed from the DNA. The table includes some 180,000 clones, roughly 80% detected once. The sequenced sample consisted of peripheral blood. This TCR derives from a human donor in a cohort sampled during active COVID-19.

The CDR3 DNA reads as TGTGCCATCAGTGGGGGGACAGCGAACGAGCAGTACTTC. It is translated as CAISGGTANEQYF. The genes are TRBV10-3 and TRBJ2-7; 7 nucleotides match TRBD1. The CDR3 has 13 residues. CDR1 and CDR2 (germline): ENHRY, SYGVKD. V was pared by 4 bases and J by 5 bases, with 5 bases of the junction left unmatched.